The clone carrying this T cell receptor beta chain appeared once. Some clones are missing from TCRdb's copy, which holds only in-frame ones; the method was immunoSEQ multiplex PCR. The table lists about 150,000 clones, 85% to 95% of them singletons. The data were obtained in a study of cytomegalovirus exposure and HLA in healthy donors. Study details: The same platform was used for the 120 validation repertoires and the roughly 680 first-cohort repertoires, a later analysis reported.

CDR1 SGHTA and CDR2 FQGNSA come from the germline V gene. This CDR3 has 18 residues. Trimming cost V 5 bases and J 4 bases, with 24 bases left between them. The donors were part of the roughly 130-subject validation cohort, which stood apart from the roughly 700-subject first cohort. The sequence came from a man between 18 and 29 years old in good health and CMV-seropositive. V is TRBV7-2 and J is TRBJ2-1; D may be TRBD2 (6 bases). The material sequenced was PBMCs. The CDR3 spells CASSLTVFHGAGYNEQFF. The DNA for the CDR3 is TGTGCCAGCAGCCTTACGGTCTTCCACGGGGCGGGGTACAATGAGCAGTTCTTC.